This is a list of T cell receptor beta chains from one sample in a study of T cell changes during pregnancy in multiple sclerosis. Only in-frame clones appear in the TCRdb table, and some are missing; sequencing was by immunoSEQ multiplex PCR. Of about 110,000 clones in the sample, under 95% are singletons; the top ten hold approximately 1.6%. Sequencing was performed on peripheral blood, taken after pregnancy. The receptors stem from a female donor with multiple sclerosis, enrolled in a pregnancy study. Both conserved end residues are part of each CDR3. The D gene is left open where the match is weak.

d_call | j_call | v_call | cdr3_nt | cdr3_aa
NA | TRBJ1-6 | TRBV9 | TGTGCCAGCAGCGATGGAGGTGGCCCGTATAATTCACCCCTCCACTTT | CASSDGGGPYNSPLHF
TRBD1 | TRBJ1-1 | TRBV10-1 | TGCGCCAGCAGTGTTGGACAGGGGGCTTGGGACACTGAAGCTTTCTTT | CASSVGQGAWDTEAFF
TRBD1 | TRBJ1-2 | TRBV5-1 | TGCGCCAGCAGCAGAGCTGATCCGGGACAGGGGGCGGAGGGCTACACCTTC | CASSRADPGQGAEGYTF
TRBD1 | TRBJ1-2 | TRBV5-4 | TGTGCCAGCAGTCGGACAGGTGATTATGGCTACACCTTC | CASSRTGDYGYTF
TRBD1 | TRBJ1-2 | TRBV6-1 | TGTGCCGCCACCCTACAGGGGGCTAACTATGGCTACACCTTC | CAATLQGANYGYTF
TRBD1 | TRBJ2-1 | TRBV10-2 | TGCGCCAGCAGTGAAGACAGGGGGCCGGGCAATGAGCAGTTCTTC | CASSEDRGPGNEQFF
NA | TRBJ2-3 | TRBV6-1 | TGTGCCAGCAGTGATTCTTTTATGGTAGCAGGCACAGATACGCAGTATTTT | CASSDSFMVAGTDTQYF
TRBD1 | TRBJ2-7 | TRBV7-8 | TGTGCCAGCAGCTCTCCCGGGACAGGGGGCTACGAGCAGTACTTC | CASSSPGTGGYEQYF
TRBD2 | TRBJ2-1 | TRBV19 | TGTGCCAGTACCAGCGCCGGGACTAGCGCTGACAATGAGCAGTTCTTC | CASTSAGTSADNEQFF
TRBD1 | TRBJ1-6 | TRBV19 | TGTGCCAGTCAACTATTTTCGACAGGGGAGAATTCACCCCTCCACTTT | CASQLFSTGENSPLHF
NA | TRBJ1-1 | TRBV7-9 | TGTGCCAGCAGCTTATTCGACGGGGACACTGAAGCTTTCTTT | CASSLFDGDTEAFF
TRBD1 | TRBJ1-4 | TRBV4-2 | TGTGCCAGCAGCCAAGCTGGGACAGGGATAGTCGAAAAACTGTTTTTT | CASSQAGTGIVEKLFF
NA | TRBJ2-1 | TRBV5-5 | TGTGCCAGCAGCTCGGACTCCTTTAAGGATGAGCAGTTCTTC | CASSSDSFKDEQFF
TRBD1 | TRBJ2-6 | TRBV18 | TGTGCCAGCTCACTTTTTCAGACAGGGCCCCTCTCTGGGGCCAACGTCCTGACTTTC | CASSLFQTGPLSGANVLTF
TRBD1 | TRBJ2-1 | TRBV5-1 | TGCGCCAGCAGCTCTCCTGACAGGGGGATCGATGAGCAGTTCTTC | CASSSPDRGIDEQFF
TRBD1 | TRBJ2-1 | TRBV29-1 | TGCAGCGTTCTCACCGGGACAGGGAACTACAATGAGCAGTTCTTC | CSVLTGTGNYNEQFF
NA | TRBJ2-5 | TRBV5-1 | TGCGCCAGCAGCTTTAACAGGGAAGAGACCCAGTACTTC | CASSFNREETQYF
NA | TRBJ1-6 | TRBV2 | TGTGCCAGCAGTGACAGGGCCTCGTATTCACCCCTCCACTTT | CASSDRASYSPLHF
NA | TRBJ1-1 | TRBV11-3 | TGTGCCAGCAGCTTAGATTCCGGTAGCACTGAAGCTTTCTTT | CASSLDSGSTEAFF
TRBD1 | TRBJ1-1 | TRBV30 | TGTGCCTGGGACAGGGGGCCGACTGAAGCTTTCTTT | CAWDRGPTEAFF
NA | TRBJ2-1 | TRBV11-2 | TGTGCCAGCAGCTTACAGGGGGGCTCCTACAATGAGCAGTTCTTC | CASSLQGGSYNEQFF
NA | TRBJ1-2 | TRBV6-1 | TGTGCCAGCAGTGAAAGCAGGGACTATGGCTACACCTTC | CASSESRDYGYTF